The 24 T cell receptor beta chains in this list originate from one sample, sequenced in a study of T cell responses to AZD1222 COVID-19 vaccine. Here immunoSEQ multiplex PCR was the method, and the copy in TCRdb shows in-frame clones only, minus some. Of more than 95,000 clones listed, 88% are singletons. The source was peripheral blood, collected on day 0 of AZD1222 vaccination. These receptors were obtained from an adult in good health.

This rearrangement joins TRBV4-2 to TRBJ2-6; 10 bases map to TRBD1. V shed 5 bases and J 0 bases; nucleotides not matched to a gene: 7. This CDR3 has 18 amino acids. CDR1 is LGHNA, CDR2 YNFKEQ, per germline. CDR3 nucleotides: TGTGCCAGCAGCAAGGGACAGGGGATGGACTCTGGGGCCAACGTCCTGACTTTC. Its translation is CASSKGQGMDSGANVLTF.

The gene calls are TRBV6-5 and TRBJ2-7; TRBD2 matches at 11 bases. From germline, CDR1 is MNHEY and CDR2 SVGAGI. The V and J ends lost 5 bases and 5 bases, in that order; junction bases with no gene match: 8. The CDR3 totals 15 residues. For the CDR3, the DNA is TGTGCCAGCAGTCCCATAGCGGGGGGGTCGGACGAGCAGTACTTC. Translating it yields CASSPIAGGSDEQYF.

This chain uses TRBV7-9 with TRBJ1-1; D is perhaps TRBD1 (6 bases). V was clipped by 5 bases and J by 1 base, with 23 bases between them. This CDR3 spans 18 amino acids. Germline CDR1 is SEHNR and CDR2 is FQNEAQ (reference sequence). The CDR3 nucleotides read TGTGCCAGCAGCCGTAAAGATATAAACAGGGCCTGGAACACTGAAGCTTTCTTT. Translating it yields CASSRKDINRAWNTEAFF.

The chain carries TRBV3-1 (or the pseudogene TRBV3-2) and TRBJ2-5; TRBD2 aligns across 7 bases. Germline CDR1 and CDR2: LGHDT and YNNKEL (reference sequence). The CDR3 contains 14 residues. V shed 1 base, J shed 5 bases, and the junction held 4 bases outside the gene matches. The CDR3 coding sequence is TGTGCCAGCAGCCAAGGGGGGGGTAAGGAGACCCAGTACTTC. Protein sequence: CASSQGGGKETQYF.

V is TRBV28 and J is TRBJ1-2; D is unresolved. The CDR3 is made up of 12 amino acids. The germline V and J ends were trimmed by 7 bases and 4 bases, with 10 bases remaining between them. The V gene's germline CDR1 is MDHEN and CDR2 SYDVKM. For the CDR3, the DNA is TGTGCCAGCACTTCCCGAGGCTATGGCTACACCTTC. Its translation: CASTSRGYGYTF.

This chain uses TRBV10-1 with TRBJ2-1, with TRBD1 identical over 12 bases. V was clipped by 2 bases and J by 7 bases; unmatched bases: 18. The CDR3 runs to 20 residues. Germline CDR1 and CDR2: WNHNN and SYGVQD (reference sequence). For the CDR3, the DNA is TGCGCCAGCAGTGAGCCTTACCTCCTCCCGGGACAGGGGGCCGATAATGAGCAGTTCTTC. Its translation: CASSEPYLLPGQGADNEQFF.

The chain combines TRBV30 with TRBJ2-7, with TRBD1 matching 7 bases. With V trimmed by 4 bases and J by 4 bases, 10 bases remained unmatched. CDR1 GTSNPN and CDR2 SVGIG come from the germline V gene (reference sequence). CDR3 size: 14 residues. CDR3 protein: CAWTPLGTAYEQYF. The CDR3 DNA is TGTGCCTGGACCCCTCTGGGGACAGCATACGAGCAGTACTTC.

This clone came up a few times. This chain connects TRBV18 to TRBJ2-2; 8 nucleotides align to TRBD1. The junction had 3 bases not matched to a gene; V was cut back by 6 bases and J by 6 bases. Germline loops: CDR1 KGHSH, CDR2 LQKENI. The CDR3 spans 13 residues. The CDR3 sequence is CASSDRVAGELFF. The CDR3 DNA is TGTGCCAGCTCGGACAGGGTCGCCGGGGAGCTGTTTTTT.

This clone was counted between two and nine times. The germline gene is not matched at one end of the junction; a read error may be the cause. CDR3 protein: CASSLDRELQF. CDR3 coding DNA: TGTGCCAGCAGTCTGGACAGGGAACTTCAGTTC. The rearrangement joins TRBV13 to TRBJ2-7; 8 nucleotides align to TRBD1. Germline V gives CDR1 PRHDT, CDR2 FYEKMQ (reference sequence). This CDR3 is built from 11 residues.

Here the CDR3 DNA reads TGTGCCAGCAGCCCCTGGGCCATGAACACTGAAGCTTTCTTT. Translating gives CASSPWAMNTEAFF. The V call is TRBV11-2, the J call TRBJ1-1, with D uncertain. The CDR3 totals 14 residues. Germline V gives CDR1 SGHAT, CDR2 FQNNGV. Trimming removed 5 bases from V and 0 bases from J, with 10 bases in between.

This clone has a single count. This chain joins TRBV12-3 or TRBV12-4 and TRBJ2-7, with D tentatively TRBD2 (5 bases). The CDR3 sequence is 11 residues long. V was clipped by 6 bases and J by 11 bases, with 14 bases between them. CDR3 DNA: TGTGCCAGCAGAAAGGGCCCGAGGGAGTACTTC. Encoded protein: CASRKGPREYF.

The V gene is TRBV5-1, the J gene TRBJ1-3; no definite D call. The germline V and J ends were trimmed by 0 bases and 4 bases, with 11 bases remaining between them. This CDR3 is 15 amino acids long. CDR1 and CDR2 from the germline V gene are SGHRS and YFSETQ. CDR3 sequence reads: CASSLEPKVGNTIYF. The DNA for the CDR3 is TGCGCCAGCAGCTTGGAGCCCAAAGTCGGAAACACCATATATTTT.

CDR3 amino acids: CASSATAINVNQPQHF. DNA for the CDR3: TGTGCCAGCAGTGCGACAGCGATCAACGTCAATCAGCCCCAGCATTTT. The chain links TRBV2 to TRBJ1-5; tentative D call: TRBD1 (5 bases). CDR1 SNHLY and CDR2 FYNNEI come from the germline V gene. CDR3 size: 16 residues. V lost 4 bases, J lost 3 bases, and 16 bases lay in between.

The rearrangement uses TRBV18 and TRBJ1-1; D uncertain. Germline CDR1 KGHSH, CDR2 LQKENI. The CDR3 length is 15 residues. V lost 2 bases to trimming and J lost 6 bases, with 16 bases between them. This chain's CDR3 is CASSPGLEVRAEAFF. Here the CDR3 DNA reads TGTGCCAGCTCACCAGGTTTGGAGGTCCGGGCTGAAGCTTTCTTT.

The V and J genes are TRBV13 and TRBJ1-3; TRBD1 matches 8 bases. Germline V gene lookup returns CDR1 PRHDT and CDR2 FYEKMQ (reference sequence). The CDR3 runs 19 residues. V was clipped by 1 base and J by 1 base; unmatched bases: 12. CDR3 amino acids: CASSLARRQGAGSGNTIYF. Here the CDR3 DNA reads TGTGCCAGCAGCTTAGCGAGGCGGCAGGGGGCCGGGTCTGGAAACACCATATATTTT.

The chain joins TRBV5-1 to TRBJ2-7, with 10 bases matching TRBD2. This CDR3 is built from 15 residues. The germline CDR1 and CDR2 sequences are SGHRS and YFSETQ. J gave up 6 bases and V 0 bases, and 6 bases lay outside the gene matches. DNA for the CDR3: TGCGCCAGCAGCTTGGCCCTAGCGGGAGTCGTCGAGCAGTACTTC. Translated, it gives CASSLALAGVVEQYF.

This chain joins TRBV4-2 and TRBJ2-1; 13 nucleotides align to TRBD2. V trimming: 0 bases; J trimming: 0 bases; junction bases outside the gene matches: 5. Germline values: CDR1 LGHNA, CDR2 YNFKEQ. The CDR3 loop spans 19 amino acids. CDR3 region: CASSQEWGLAGSSYNEQFF. The CDR3 nucleotides are TGTGCCAGCAGCCAAGAATGGGGACTAGCGGGGAGCTCCTACAATGAGCAGTTCTTC.

The chain combines TRBV3-1 (or the pseudogene TRBV3-2) with TRBJ2-2, with 11 bases lining up with TRBD2. This CDR3 region has 16 residues. The trim removed 4 bases at V and 8 bases at J, leaving 9 bases unmatched. The V gene's germline CDR1 is LGHDT and CDR2 YNNKEL (reference sequence). In DNA, the CDR3 is TGTGCCAGCAGCCCCCGCAATAGCGGGAGGGAAGGGGAGCTGTTTTTT. This codes for CASSPRNSGREGELFF.

The V gene is TRBV27, the J gene TRBJ2-2; D unresolved. V lost 6 bases, J lost 2 bases, and 4 bases lay in between. CDR3 length: 12 residues. Germline V lookup: CDR1 MNHEY, CDR2 SMNVEV (reference sequence). CDR3 DNA: TGTGCCAGCAGCGAAAACACCGGGGAGCTGTTTTTT. It yields the protein CASSENTGELFF.

This chain joins TRBV11-2 and TRBJ2-7; 9 nucleotides agree with TRBD1. The trim removed 5 bases at V and 2 bases at J, leaving 10 bases unmatched. The germline CDR1 and CDR2 sequences are SGHAT and FQNNGV. The CDR3 has 16 amino acids. DNA of the CDR3: TGTGCCAGCAGCCCCATACTTCGACAGGGGGCCTACGAGCAGTACTTC. Translation gives CASSPILRQGAYEQYF.

The chain employs TRBV19 and TRBJ1-3; maybe TRBD1 (5 bases). Looked up from germline, CDR1 is LNHDA and CDR2 is SQIVND (reference sequence). This CDR3 comprises 15 residues. Trimming removed 5 bases from V and 3 bases from J, with 14 bases in between. The chain's CDR3 is CASSGGGTVGNTIYF. The CDR3 DNA is TGTGCCAGTAGTGGAGGTGGGACCGTTGGAAACACCATATATTTT.

The CDR3: CASSEDRGEQYF. The CDR3 DNA sequence: TGTGCCAGCAGTGAAGACAGGGGGGAGCAGTACTTC. The chain employs TRBV2 and TRBJ2-7; 8 bases are a match to TRBD1. The germline V gene encodes CDR1 SNHLY and CDR2 FYNNEI. Trimming removed 1 base from V and 7 bases from J; junction bases left unmatched: 0. The CDR3 sequence is 12 residues long.

The chain employs TRBV19 and TRBJ2-2, with TRBD2 matching over 10 bases. V lost 7 bases, J lost 4 bases, and 9 bases stayed unmatched. This CDR3 is 16 amino acids long. CDR1 LNHDA and CDR2 SQIVND come from the germline V gene (reference sequence). The chain's CDR3 is CASIPRASGSTGELFF. Here the CDR3 DNA reads TGTGCCAGTATCCCACGGGCTAGCGGGAGCACCGGGGAGCTGTTTTTT.

This sequence joins TRBV27 and TRBJ1-6; TRBD1 is a possible D gene (5 bases). Trimming removed 10 bases from V and 2 bases from J, with 15 bases in between. Germline CDR1 MNHEY, CDR2 SMNVEV (reference sequence). The CDR3 loop spans 15 amino acids. CDR3 DNA sequence: TGTGCCACCCGATCTGGGGGACCCTATAATTCACCCCTCCACTTT. Protein: CATRSGGPYNSPLHF.